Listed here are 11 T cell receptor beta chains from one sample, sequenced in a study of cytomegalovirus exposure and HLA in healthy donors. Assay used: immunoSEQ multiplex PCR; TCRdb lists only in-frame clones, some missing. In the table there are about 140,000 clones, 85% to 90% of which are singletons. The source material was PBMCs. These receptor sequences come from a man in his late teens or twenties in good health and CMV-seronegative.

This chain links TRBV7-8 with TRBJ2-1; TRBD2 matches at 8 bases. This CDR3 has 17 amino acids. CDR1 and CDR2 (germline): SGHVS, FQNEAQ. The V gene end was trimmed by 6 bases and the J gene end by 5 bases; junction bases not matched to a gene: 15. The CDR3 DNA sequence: TGTGCCAGCAGGTCGATAACCGGGGGGGTGGAAGACAATGAGCAGTTCTTC. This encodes CASRSITGGVEDNEQFF.

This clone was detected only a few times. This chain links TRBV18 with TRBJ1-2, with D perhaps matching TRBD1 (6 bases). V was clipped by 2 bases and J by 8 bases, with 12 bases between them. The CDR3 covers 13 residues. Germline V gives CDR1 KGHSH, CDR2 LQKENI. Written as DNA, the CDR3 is TGTGCCAGCTCACCAGACAGGTCTTGGGGCTACACCTTC. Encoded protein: CASSPDRSWGYTF.

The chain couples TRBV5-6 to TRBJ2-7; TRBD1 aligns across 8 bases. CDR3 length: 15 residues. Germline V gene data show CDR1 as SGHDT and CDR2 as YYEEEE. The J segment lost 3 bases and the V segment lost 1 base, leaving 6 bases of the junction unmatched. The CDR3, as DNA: TGTGCCAGCAGCTTGAGTGGACAGGGCTTCTACGAGCAGTACTTC. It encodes CASSLSGQGFYEQYF.

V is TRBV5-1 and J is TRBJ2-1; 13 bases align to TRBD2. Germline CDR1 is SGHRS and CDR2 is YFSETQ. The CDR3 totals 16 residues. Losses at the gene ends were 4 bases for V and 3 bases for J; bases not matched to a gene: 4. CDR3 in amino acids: CASSPRTSGGYNEQFF. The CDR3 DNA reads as TGCGCCAGCAGCCCCCGGACTAGCGGGGGCTACAATGAGCAGTTCTTC.

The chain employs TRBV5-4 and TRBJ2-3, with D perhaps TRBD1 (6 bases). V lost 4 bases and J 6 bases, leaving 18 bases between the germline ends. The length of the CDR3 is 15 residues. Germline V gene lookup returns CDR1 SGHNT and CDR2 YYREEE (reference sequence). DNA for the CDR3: TGTGCCAGCAGCCCGGACAGTTTGATAAAGGATACGCAGTATTTT. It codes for CASSPDSLIKDTQYF.

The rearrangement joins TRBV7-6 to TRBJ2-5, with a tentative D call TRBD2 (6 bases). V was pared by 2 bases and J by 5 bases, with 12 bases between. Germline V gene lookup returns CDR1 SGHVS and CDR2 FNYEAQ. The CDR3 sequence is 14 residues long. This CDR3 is CASSLSPSVETQYF. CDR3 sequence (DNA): TGTGCCAGCAGCTTAAGTCCTAGCGTGGAGACCCAGTACTTC.

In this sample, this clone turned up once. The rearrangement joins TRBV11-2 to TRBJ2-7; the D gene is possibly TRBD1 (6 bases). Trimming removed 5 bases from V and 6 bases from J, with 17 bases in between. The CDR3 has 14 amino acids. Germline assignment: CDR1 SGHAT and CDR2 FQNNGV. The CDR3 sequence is CASSRDQGGREQYF. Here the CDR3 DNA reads TGTGCCAGCAGCCGAGATCAAGGGGGACGCGAGCAGTACTTC.

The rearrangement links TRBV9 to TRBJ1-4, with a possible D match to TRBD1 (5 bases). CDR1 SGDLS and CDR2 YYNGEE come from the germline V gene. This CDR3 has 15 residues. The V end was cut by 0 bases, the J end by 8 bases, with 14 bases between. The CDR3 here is CASSVGIREEEKLFF. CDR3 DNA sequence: TGTGCCAGCAGCGTAGGTATCAGGGAAGAGGAAAAACTGTTTTTT. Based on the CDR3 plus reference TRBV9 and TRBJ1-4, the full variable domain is DSGVTQTPKHLITATGQRVTLRCSPRSGDLSVYWYQQSLDQGLQFLIQYYNGEERAKGNILERFSAQQFPDLHSELNLSSLELGDSALYFCASSVGIREEEKLFFGSGTQLSVL.

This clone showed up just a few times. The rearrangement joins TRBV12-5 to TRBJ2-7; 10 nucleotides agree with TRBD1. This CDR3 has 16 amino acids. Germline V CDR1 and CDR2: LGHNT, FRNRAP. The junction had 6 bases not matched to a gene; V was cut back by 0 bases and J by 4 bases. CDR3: CASGLVVGQGEYEQYF. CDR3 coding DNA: TGTGCTAGTGGTTTGGTAGTAGGACAGGGGGAGTACGAGCAGTACTTC.

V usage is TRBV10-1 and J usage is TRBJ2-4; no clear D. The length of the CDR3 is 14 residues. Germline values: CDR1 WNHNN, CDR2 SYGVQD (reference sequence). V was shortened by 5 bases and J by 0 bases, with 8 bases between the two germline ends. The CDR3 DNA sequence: TGCGCCAGCAGTATCCGAGTAGCCAAAAACATTCAGTACTTC. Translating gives CASSIRVAKNIQYF.

The CDR3 region has the DNA TGTGCCAGTAGTATACAAACAGGCAGGCTCTCTGGGGCCAACGTCCTGACTTTC. This gives the protein CASSIQTGRLSGANVLTF. This chain connects TRBV19 to TRBJ2-6; D may be TRBD1 (5 bases). The CDR3 extends over 18 amino acids. Trimming removed 2 bases from V and 0 bases from J, with 14 bases in between. Germline loops: CDR1 LNHDA, CDR2 SQIVND (reference sequence).